The T cell receptor (beta chain) under discussion was sequenced for a study of cytomegalovirus exposure and HLA in healthy donors. Study-wide findings and caveats: Reports indicate that TCR beta sequences accurately predicted the HLA-A and HLA-B alleles of most subjects. The study listed 150 to 200 cytomegalovirus-associated TCR beta chains.

The PCR used 60 Vbeta and 13 Jbeta primers. Method: immunoSEQ multiplex PCR; TCRdb's copy keeps in-frame clones and lacks some. Here the sample spans 150,000 to 200,000 clones, 84% being singletons. On this clone itself: Its target is not known.

V trimming: 0 bases; J trimming: 5 bases; junction bases outside the gene matches: 2. CDR1 is LGHNT, CDR2 FRNRAP, per germline. The CDR3 is made up of 15 amino acids. What was sequenced was PBMCs. The receptor was isolated from a boy younger than 18 in good health and CMV-seronegative. V usage is TRBV12-5 and J usage is TRBJ2-4; the match to TRBD1 covers 9 bases. Here the CDR3 DNA reads TGTGCTAGTGGTTTGGTACAGGGGGCGGAAAACATTCAGTACTTC. Translated: CASGLVQGAENIQYF.